This T cell receptor (beta chain) was recovered during a study of blood T cell repertoires in COVID-19. Study details: Sample material is recorded as cDNA or gDNA derived from T cells, B-cell-depleted T cells, or PBMCs.

Those enrolled, adults aged 18 to 89 years, came from about two dozen US areas. Measured with immunoSEQ multiplex PCR; TCRdb has only the in-frame clones, and not every one. This table holds around 250,000 clones, roughly nine tenths found once. This TCR was recovered from a human donor in a cohort exposed to, infected with or recovered from COVID-19 (not recorded which). The donor label of this sample is uncertain. Sequencing was carried out using PBMCs or T cells enriched from blood (not recorded which).

The CDR3 spells CASRQLANTGELFF. CDR3 in DNA: TGTGCCAGCAGACAGCTCGCGAACACCGGGGAGCTGTTTTTT. V is TRBV6-5 and J is TRBJ2-2; D not resolved. The CDR3 consists of 14 residues. The V and J ends lost 6 bases and 0 bases respectively, with 8 bases between them. Germline V CDR1 and CDR2: MNHEY, SVGAGI.